A selection of T cell receptor beta chains follows, all from one sample in a study of T cell responses to AZD1222 COVID-19 vaccine. Clones were read by immunoSEQ multiplex PCR, and TCRdb kept only the in-frame ones, dropping some. The sample lists 100,000 to 150,000 clones; 85% to 95% were seen once. Sequenced material: peripheral blood, taken on day 0 of AZD1222 vaccination. The receptors derive from an adult in good health. CDR3s include the opening cysteine and the closing phenylalanine or tryptophan. Each record gives: D gene, J gene, V gene, clone size, CDR3 DNA, CDR3 protein. The D gene is left open where the match is weak. The size entry is marked missing in some rows and otherwise reads once, few, many or a size class.

d_gene: -; j_gene: TRBJ1-2; v_gene: TRBV3-1/TRBV3-2; abundance: -; CDR3nt: TGTGCCAGCAGCCATCCCCCCAACTATGGCTACACCTTC; CDR3aa: CASSHPPNYGYTF
d_gene: -; j_gene: TRBJ2-1; v_gene: TRBV19; abundance: -; CDR3nt: TGTGCCAGTAGTATAGTAGGGGGTTTGCAGTTCTTC; CDR3aa: CASSIVGGLQFF
d_gene: -; j_gene: TRBJ1-2; v_gene: TRBV2; abundance: once; CDR3nt: TGTGCCAGCACCGAAAGGGGTAGCTATGGCTACACCTTC; CDR3aa: CASTERGSYGYTF
d_gene: -; j_gene: TRBJ1-5; v_gene: TRBV30; abundance: -; CDR3nt: TGTGCCTGGAGTGTTACTCGGCACCCCAATCAGCCCCAGCATTTT; CDR3aa: CAWSVTRHPNQPQHF
d_gene: -; j_gene: TRBJ1-1; v_gene: TRBV6-5; abundance: -; CDR3nt: TGTGCCAGCAGTTACTCTCGACTCGTGAACACTGAAGCTTTCTTT; CDR3aa: CASSYSRLVNTEAFF
d_gene: -; j_gene: TRBJ1-1; v_gene: TRBV7-9; abundance: -; CDR3nt: TGTGCCAGCGGCACTAACACTGAAGCTTTCTTT; CDR3aa: CASGTNTEAFF
d_gene: TRBD2; j_gene: TRBJ2-1; v_gene: TRBV3-1/TRBV3-2; abundance: -; CDR3nt: TGTGCCAGCAGAAGTGAACTAGCGGGACTCAATGAGCAGTTCTTC; CDR3aa: CASRSELAGLNEQFF
d_gene: TRBD1; j_gene: TRBJ1-4; v_gene: TRBV6-5; abundance: once; CDR3nt: TGTGCCAGCAGACCCCGGACAGGCCCCAATGAAAAACTGTTTTTT; CDR3aa: CASRPRTGPNEKLFF
d_gene: -; j_gene: TRBJ2-1; v_gene: TRBV7-2; abundance: -; CDR3nt: TGTGCCAGCAGCTACGTTGACGGTCTCAATGAGCAGTTCTTC; CDR3aa: CASSYVDGLNEQFF
d_gene: TRBD1; j_gene: TRBJ1-1; v_gene: TRBV20-1; abundance: -; CDR3nt: TGCAGTGCTAGTAGGACAGGGGGCGGGAGGAACACTGAAGCTTTCTTT; CDR3aa: CSASRTGGGRNTEAFF
d_gene: TRBD1; j_gene: TRBJ2-1; v_gene: TRBV19; abundance: -; CDR3nt: TGTGCCAGTAGTGATACTGACAGGGGCCATGAGCAGTTCTTC; CDR3aa: CASSDTDRGHEQFF
d_gene: TRBD1; j_gene: TRBJ1-5; v_gene: TRBV27; abundance: -; CDR3nt: TGTGCCAGCAGTTACAGGGGGCTGCGGCGGCCCCAGCATTTT; CDR3aa: CASSYRGLRRPQHF
d_gene: TRBD1; j_gene: TRBJ1-4; v_gene: TRBV4-1; abundance: -; CDR3nt: TGCGCCAGCAGCCCGGGGGAGGGGGCAGCTGAAAAACTGTTTTTT; CDR3aa: CASSPGEGAAEKLFF
d_gene: TRBD1; j_gene: TRBJ1-1; v_gene: TRBV5-6; abundance: -; CDR3nt: TGTGCCAGCAGCTCTTCAGGGGGCTCCTACACTGAAGCTTTCTTT; CDR3aa: CASSSSGGSYTEAFF
d_gene: -; j_gene: TRBJ2-7; v_gene: TRBV2; abundance: -; CDR3nt: TGTGCCAGCAGTGAGCCCAGCGGCTCATCCTACGAGCAGTACTTC; CDR3aa: CASSEPSGSSYEQYF
d_gene: -; j_gene: TRBJ1-5; v_gene: TRBV6-5; abundance: few; CDR3nt: TGTGCCAGCAGTTACGAAGGGGGGGGCAATCAGCCCCAGCATTTT; CDR3aa: CASSYEGGGNQPQHF
d_gene: TRBD2; j_gene: TRBJ2-1; v_gene: TRBV7-6; abundance: -; CDR3nt: TGTGCCAGCAGCTTAGGGCTAGCGGGAACTAATGAGCAGTTCTTC; CDR3aa: CASSLGLAGTNEQFF
d_gene: -; j_gene: TRBJ1-2; v_gene: TRBV27; abundance: -; CDR3nt: TGTGCCAGCAGTTCGGACGGTGTCTACACCTTC; CDR3aa: CASSSDGVYTF